These 26 T cell receptor beta chains originate from one sample sequenced in a study of T cell responses to AZD1222 COVID-19 vaccine. Sequencing was performed with immunoSEQ multiplex PCR; in TCRdb, only in-frame clones are kept and a portion is missing. The sample records about 120,000 clones, about 92% being singletons. Specimen: peripheral blood, collected 28 days after the second AZD1222 dose. The receptor source for this set is an adult who received the AZD1222 COVID-19 vaccine.

This chain joins TRBV9 and TRBJ2-7; D may match TRBD1 or TRBD2 (5 bases each). The CDR3 contains 15 residues. V lost 5 bases and J 3 bases, leaving 18 bases between the germline ends. CDR1 is SGDLS and CDR2 is YYNGEE in the germline V gene. CDR3 DNA: TGTGCCAGCAGTTATGAACCCGGGACCTTCTACGAGCAGTACTTC. Translation: CASSYEPGTFYEQYF.

This chain joins TRBV6-2 or TRBV6-3 and TRBJ2-5; the D is unclear. This CDR3 has 14 amino acids. The V end lost 0 bases, the J end lost 2 bases, and 7 bases lay between the germline ends. Germline V gene lookup returns CDR1 MNHEY and CDR2 SVGEGT. CDR3 in amino acids: CASSYSAGQETQYF. CDR3 sequence (DNA): TGTGCCAGCAGTTACTCGGCAGGTCAAGAGACCCAGTACTTC.

This clone was found once. The chain uses TRBV6-5 and TRBJ2-1; 10 nucleotides align to TRBD2. CDR3 size: 15 residues. Trimming removed 5 bases from V and 8 bases from J; junction bases left unmatched: 9. Germline values: CDR1 MNHEY, CDR2 SVGAGI. DNA for the CDR3: TGTGCCAGCAGTACAGTGGCTAGCGGGAGTCATGAGCAGTTCTTC. This sequence encodes CASSTVASGSHEQFF.

This chain connects TRBV10-2 to TRBJ2-3; TRBD2 matches 7 bases. The CDR3 has 15 amino acids. V lost 4 bases, J lost 6 bases, and 10 bases stayed unmatched. From germline, CDR1 is WSHSY and CDR2 SAAADI. The CDR3 nucleotides read TGCGCCAGCAGTGTCAGACTAGCAGAAGAGGATACGCAGTATTTT. Protein product: CASSVRLAEEDTQYF.

The rearrangement joins TRBV19 to TRBJ1-4; D may be TRBD1 (5 bases). The CDR3 totals 17 residues. V was trimmed by 3 bases and J by 0 bases, leaving 14 bases between them. CDR1 is LNHDA and CDR2 is SQIVND in the germline V gene (reference sequence). The CDR3 spells CASSIRAVGATNEKLFF. DNA of the CDR3: TGTGCCAGTAGTATCCGGGCCGTGGGGGCAACTAATGAAAAACTGTTTTTT.

This chain uses TRBV7-6 with TRBJ1-2; D uncertain. This CDR3 comprises 14 residues. Germline values: CDR1 SGHVS, CDR2 FNYEAQ. The V and J ends lost 2 bases and 2 bases respectively, with 9 bases between them. CDR3 region: CASSLSTENYGYTF. In DNA, the CDR3 is TGTGCCAGCAGCTTAAGTACCGAGAACTATGGCTACACCTTC.

The chain is built from TRBV7-9 and TRBJ2-5; TRBD1 matches at 8 bases. Germline values: CDR1 SEHNR, CDR2 FQNEAQ (reference sequence). This CDR3 spans 16 amino acids. V was pared by 5 bases and J by 2 bases, with 10 bases of the junction left unmatched. The CDR3 nucleotides read TGTGCCAGCAGCCAATACAGGGGGAGAGGACAAGAGACCCAGTACTTC. Protein product: CASSQYRGRGQETQYF.

The chain's CDR3 is CASSQDPQNTEAFF. In DNA form, the CDR3 reads TGTGCCAGCAGCCAAGATCCCCAGAACACTGAAGCTTTCTTT. The J gene is TRBJ1-1, the V gene TRBV4-2; D ambiguous. The CDR3 totals 14 residues. Germline values: CDR1 LGHNA, CDR2 YNFKEQ. V lost 0 bases, J lost 1 base, and 6 bases lay in between.

The chain carries TRBV7-9 and TRBJ2-7, with 9 bases aligning to TRBD1. Per the germline V gene, CDR1 is SEHNR and CDR2 is FQNEAQ (reference sequence). Trimming cost V 6 bases and J 4 bases; bases outside gene matches: 4. The CDR3 length is 13 residues. CDR3 nucleotides: TGTGCCAGCAGAGGGACAGGGAGATACGAGCAGTACTTC. It yields the protein CASRGTGRYEQYF.

This clone was seen a single time. The chain recombines TRBV7-9 with TRBJ2-7, with TRBD1 matching 8 bases. The J segment lost 3 bases and the V segment lost 5 bases, leaving 6 bases of the junction unmatched. This CDR3 is built from 14 residues. Germline V gene sequence: CDR1 SEHNR, CDR2 FQNEAQ (reference sequence). CDR3: CASSRRDRIYEQYF. The CDR3 DNA reads as TGTGCCAGCAGCCGACGGGACAGGATCTACGAGCAGTACTTC.

Regarding this clone: One junction end does not reproduce the germline sequence, and a read error may be involved. The chain joins TRBV25-1 to TRBJ1-2, with D possibly TRBD1 on 5 matching bases. The CDR3 extends over 11 amino acids. CDR1 is MGHDK, CDR2 SYGVNS, per germline. CDR3 residues: CASRDEGGYTF. CDR3 in DNA: TGTGCTAGCAGGGACGAAGGCGGCTACACCTTC.

This chain links TRBV19 with TRBJ1-5; D is perhaps TRBD1 (6 bases). Trimming shortened V by 3 bases and J by 7 bases, and 13 bases separated the two germline ends. CDR1 is LNHDA and CDR2 is SQIVND in the germline V gene (reference sequence). The CDR3 covers 14 residues. The CDR3 DNA sequence: TGTGCCAGTAGTATTGGGGGGGCGCGACAGCCCCAGCATTTT. Residues: CASSIGGARQPQHF.

The gene calls are TRBV10-3 and TRBJ2-1, with D possibly being TRBD1 or TRBD2 (6 bases each). The CDR3 length is 14 residues. Germline V gene data show CDR1 as ENHRY and CDR2 as SYGVKD. V was trimmed by 6 bases and J by 0 bases, leaving 9 bases between them. The CDR3 DNA follows: TGTGCCATCAGCGGAGGGGGCTCCTACAATGAGCAGTTCTTC. Its translation: CAISGGGSYNEQFF.

This clone was detected only once. The chain has TRBV5-1 and TRBJ1-1, with a weak D call TRBD1 (6 bases). The germline V gene encodes CDR1 SGHRS and CDR2 YFSETQ. V gave up 6 bases and J gave up 2 bases, with 17 bases separating them. There are 15 residues in the CDR3. The CDR3 DNA reads as TGCGCCAGCACTCCTCGACAGGCGTCAAACACTGAAGCTTTCTTT. It codes for CASTPRQASNTEAFF. The full variable domain, completed using reference TRBV5-1 and TRBJ1-1, is KAGVTQTPRYLIKTRGQQVTLSCSPISGHRSVSWYQQTPGQGLQFLFEYFSETQRNKGNFPGRFSGRQFSNSRSEMNVSTLELGDSALYLCASTPRQASNTEAFFGQGTRLTVV.

Points on this clone: Other DNA sequences in this specimen translate into the identical CDR3. The chain couples TRBV11-1 to TRBJ1-1; D is unresolved. Per the germline V gene, CDR1 is SGHAT and CDR2 is FQDESV (reference sequence). Trimming stripped 9 bases from V and 1 base from J, with 12 bases between. This CDR3 region has 13 residues. The CDR3, as DNA: TGTGCCAGTAGCCTTGACGCGAACACTGAAGCTTTCTTT. It codes for CASSLDANTEAFF.

This clone appeared a few times. The junction does not match germline at one end; this may be a read error. This chain links TRBV28 with TRBJ2-7, with TRBD2 identical over 14 bases. The CDR3 totals 13 residues. Germline V CDR1 and CDR2: MDHEN, SYDVKM. CDR3 region: CASSLTTSGRADF. The DNA for the CDR3 is TGTGCCAGCAGTTTAACGACTAGCGGGAGGGCGGACTTC.

The DNA of the CDR3 is TGTGCCAGCACCCCCGGAGGAGGGCGAAATCAGCCCCAGCATTTT. Protein sequence: CASTPGGGRNQPQHF. The V and J genes are TRBV6-2 or TRBV6-3 and TRBJ1-5; D gene uncertain. The V and J ends lost 7 bases and 4 bases respectively, with 17 bases between them. The CDR3 loop spans 15 amino acids. Per germline, CDR1 MNHEY and CDR2 SVGEGT.

The chain couples TRBV7-9 to TRBJ1-4; TRBD1 might be the D (5 bases). CDR3 length equals 14 residues. V was cut by 5 bases and J by 4 bases, with 11 bases left in between. Germline V gene lookup returns CDR1 SEHNR and CDR2 FQNEAQ (reference sequence). For the CDR3, the DNA is TGTGCCAGCAGCGTAGGGACGGGTAATGAAAAACTGTTTTTT. Protein: CASSVGTGNEKLFF.

The rearrangement uses TRBV10-3 and TRBJ1-3; D unresolved. The V and J ends lost 0 bases and 4 bases respectively, with 7 bases between them. Germline CDR1 ENHRY, CDR2 SYGVKD. This CDR3 has 14 residues. The CDR3 sequence is CAISESVGGNTIYF. CDR3 in DNA: TGTGCCATCAGTGAGTCGGTGGGGGGAAACACCATATATTTT.

Here the CDR3 reads CASSVEGGGTDTQYF. For the CDR3, the DNA is TGTGCCAGCAGCGTAGAAGGGGGGGGCACAGATACGCAGTATTTT. V gene TRBV9 combines with J gene TRBJ2-3; maybe TRBD2 (7 bases). The CDR3 runs 15 residues. Germline V CDR1 and CDR2: SGDLS, YYNGEE. V was clipped by 0 bases and J by 1 base, with 9 bases between them.

The rearrangement uses TRBV18 and TRBJ2-3; D uncertain. The CDR3 contains 12 residues. Trimming removed 5 bases from V and 2 bases from J, with 5 bases in between. Germline-derived CDR1 and CDR2 are KGHSH and LQKENI. The DNA of the CDR3 is TGTGCCAGCTCAAGGCCCACAGATACGCAGTATTTT. Residues: CASSRPTDTQYF.

The chain recombines TRBV11-1 with TRBJ2-7; D gene uncertain. Germline V gene sequence: CDR1 SGHAT, CDR2 FQDESV (reference sequence). The CDR3 loop spans 11 amino acids. V was pared by 4 bases and J by 6 bases, with 7 bases between. In nucleotides, the CDR3 is TGTGCCAGCAGCTCTTACGGCGAGCAGTACTTC. It codes for CASSSYGEQYF.

The gene calls are TRBV2 and TRBJ2-2, with D perhaps TRBD1 (5 bases). This CDR3 contains 13 residues. CDR1 is SNHLY and CDR2 is FYNNEI in the germline V gene. Deletions cut 5 bases from V and 4 bases from J, with 8 bases between. CDR3 nucleotides: TGTGCCAGCAGTCCAGGGTCCACCGGGGAGCTGTTTTTT. Translation: CASSPGSTGELFF.

This rearrangement joins TRBV7-2 to TRBJ2-1, with 11 positions matching TRBD2. With V trimmed by 1 base and J by 11 bases, 10 bases remained unmatched. This CDR3 comprises 16 residues. Germline V CDR1 and CDR2: SGHTA, FQGNSA. CDR3: CASSLGETSGNLKQFF. CDR3 DNA sequence: TGTGCCAGCAGCTTAGGAGAGACTAGCGGGAATCTAAAGCAGTTCTTC.

The chain employs TRBV9 and TRBJ2-1; D may correspond to TRBD1 or TRBD2 (5 bases each). Trimming took off 5 bases at V and 5 bases at J, with 20 bases between the two ends. Germline V gene sequence: CDR1 SGDLS, CDR2 YYNGEE. This CDR3 spans 16 amino acids. CDR3 loop: CASRGTRDGVDNEQFF. CDR3 sequence (DNA): TGTGCCAGCAGGGGCACCCGGGACGGTGTGGACAATGAGCAGTTCTTC.

This sequence joins TRBV4-3 and TRBJ2-2; D is possibly TRBD2 (5 bases). The CDR3 sequence is 17 residues long. CDR1 is LGHNA, CDR2 YSLEER, per germline. V was trimmed by 0 bases and J by 5 bases, leaving 16 bases between them. The CDR3: CASSQDSAGGETGELFF. The CDR3 region has the DNA TGCGCCAGCAGCCAAGACTCCGCCGGAGGTGAGACCGGGGAGCTGTTTTTT.